This T cell receptor (beta chain) was obtained from a study of T cells after yellow fever vaccination. Study-wide context: It was SMART-Seq v4 Ultra Low Input that prepared the fractions with low cell numbers.

TCRdb recomputed calls from the 5' RACE reads with MiXCR, one row per CDR3 protein. The repertoire includes roughly 110,000 distinct CDR3 sequences, approximately 8.4% of them detected once, and 25% sits in the top ten. CDR3 length: 11 amino acids. Trimming removed 2 bases at V and 7 bases at J, with 5 bases between. Germline CDR1 is SGHTA and CDR2 is FQGNSA. This material consisted of CD8+ T cells sorted from PBMCs, taken 45 days after the yellow fever booster vaccination. The sequence was collected from a man aged 25 to 45 who received the YFV17D yellow fever vaccine. The chain recombines TRBV7-2 with TRBJ2-5, with D perhaps TRBD2 (5 bases). The CDR3 DNA reads TGTGCCAGCAGCTTACTAGCGACCCAGTACTTC. This encodes CASSLLATQYF.